These 10 T cell receptor beta chains came from one sample sequenced in a study of CD8 T cells in ankylosing spondylitis. General study findings and limits: Ankylosing spondylitis blood appeared to carry a characteristic TCR beta motif of roughly 8 highly homologous variants.

No antigen has been assigned to these receptors. TCRdb reprocessed the 5' RACE reads with MiXCR, giving one entry per CDR3 protein. Counted here are 700,000 to 1,000,000 distinct CDR3 sequences, roughly 10% occurring once; the ten biggest clones make up 0.45% to 0.6%. Input material: blood, either unsorted or a sorted T cell fraction (not recorded which). The receptors were sampled from a male donor with ankylosing spondylitis.

This clonotype turned up a few times. The V gene is TRBV6-5, the J gene TRBJ2-7; 8 nucleotides match TRBD1. The CDR3 spans 12 residues. Germline V gene sequence: CDR1 MNHEY, CDR2 SVGAGI. With 6 bases clipped from V and 6 bases from J, the junction kept 4 bases outside the gene matches. The CDR3 spells CASRATGGEQYF. The CDR3 DNA follows: TGTGCCAGCAGGGCAACAGGGGGCGAGCAGTACTTC.

V is TRBV2 and J is TRBJ2-2, with D perhaps TRBD2 (6 bases). CDR3 length: 13 amino acids. Germline CDR1 is SNHLY and CDR2 is FYNNEI. Trimming took 6 bases from V and 4 from J, leaving 9 bases between them. CDR3 residues: CASRRDFTGELFF. CDR3 in DNA: TGTGCCAGCAGAAGGGACTTCACCGGGGAGCTGTTTTTT.

This clonotype was recorded a few times. J is TRBJ1-5 and V is TRBV10-3; perhaps TRBD1 as D (5 bases). With 6 bases removed from V and 1 base from J, the gap between germline ends came to 10 bases. This CDR3 has 14 residues. The V gene's germline CDR1 is ENHRY and CDR2 SYGVKD. Here the CDR3 reads CAISPRDSNQPQHF. CDR3 nucleotide sequence: TGTGCCATCAGCCCCCGGGACAGCAATCAGCCCCAGCATTTT.

This clonotype was seen at least ten times. DNA of the CDR3: TGTGCCAGCTCACCCCCGGCCCGGGTAGGAGAGACCCAGTACTTC. Translating it yields CASSPPARVGETQYF. The chain employs TRBV18 and TRBJ2-5, with D uncertain. This CDR3 comprises 15 residues. CDR1 and CDR2 from the germline V gene are KGHSH and LQKENI. Trimming left V 3 bases short and J 4 bases short, with 15 bases between.

The chain carries TRBV4-1 and TRBJ2-5; 10 positions match TRBD1. The germline V gene has CDR1 MGHRA and CDR2 YSYEKL. CDR3 size: 14 residues. J was trimmed by 7 bases and V by 4 bases; bases with no gene match: 6. This CDR3 reads CASSRSGTGATQYF. DNA for the CDR3: TGCGCCAGCAGCCGATCCGGGACAGGGGCGACCCAGTACTTC.

This clonotype has only a few counts. The chain carries TRBV20-1 and TRBJ2-7; 8 bases map to TRBD2. The CDR3 spans 14 residues. V dropped 6 bases and J dropped 0; count of bases not matched to a gene: 7. Germline V gene lookup returns CDR1 DFQATT and CDR2 SNEGSKA (reference sequence). The CDR3 spells CSAERAGGSYEQYF. CDR3 coding DNA: TGCAGTGCCGAGAGGGCGGGAGGCTCCTACGAGCAGTACTTC.

This clonotype was recorded a few times. The V gene is TRBV7-6, the J gene TRBJ2-3; 10 positions match TRBD2. Trimming cost V 3 bases and J 2 bases; bases outside gene matches: 5. CDR3 size: 16 residues. Germline-derived CDR1 and CDR2 are SGHVS and FNYEAQ. The CDR3 protein is CASSFRLAGNTDTQYF. The CDR3 DNA reads as TGTGCCAGCAGCTTTCGACTAGCGGGTAACACAGATACGCAGTATTTT.

Worth noting for this clonotype: This sequence may be a read error, since a much larger clone differs from it by one base. This rearrangement joins TRBV20-1 to TRBJ2-7; TRBD1 aligns across 9 bases. Germline assignment: CDR1 DFQATT and CDR2 SNEGSKA (reference sequence). J lost 5 bases, V lost 5 bases, and 13 bases had no gene match. The CDR3 has 15 residues. The CDR3 spells CSAWGPTGGCDEQYF. CDR3 sequence (DNA): TGCAGTGCTTGGGGCCCCACAGGGGGCTGCGACGAGCAGTACTTC.

The chain couples TRBV10-3 to TRBJ2-2; D uncertain. The germline CDR1 and CDR2 sequences are ENHRY and SYGVKD. The CDR3 consists of 15 residues. The V gene lost 0 bases and the J gene lost 4 bases, with 9 bases spanning the gap. CDR3 DNA: TGTGCCATCAGTGAGTCGCACTTAATCACCGGGGAGCTGTTTTTT. Translated: CAISESHLITGELFF.

The V and J genes are TRBV20-1 and TRBJ1-1, with D possibly TRBD1 on 5 matching bases. The CDR3 contains 14 residues. From germline, CDR1 is DFQATT and CDR2 SNEGSKA (reference sequence). V shed 0 bases and J shed 0 bases, with 8 bases lying between them. CDR3 sequence: CSARDEGLNTEAFF. CDR3 bases: TGCAGTGCTAGAGATGAGGGACTGAACACTGAAGCTTTCTTT.